This record concerns one TCR beta chain sequence. It was the approximately 130-subject validation cohort, separate from the roughly 700-subject first cohort, to which the donors belonged. The sample is drawn from a study of cytomegalovirus exposure and HLA in healthy donors. Some clones are missing from TCRdb's copy, which holds only in-frame ones; the method was immunoSEQ multiplex PCR. Among 100,000 to 150,000 clones, about 82% were seen once, and the ten largest hold 4.5% to 6%. Germline assignment: CDR1 SGHRS and CDR2 YFSETQ. The CDR3 runs 14 residues. V was trimmed by 5 bases and J by 4 bases, leaving 15 bases between them.

The chain couples TRBV5-1 to TRBJ1-2; TRBD1 is a possible D gene (5 bases). Sequences were obtained from PBMCs. The clonotype comes from a man younger than 35 in good health and CMV-seronegative. CDR3 in DNA: TGCGCCAGCAGGGACCCGGGACTGAGCTATGGCTACACCTTC. It translates to CASRDPGLSYGYTF.